This TCR beta chain derives from a study of blood T cell repertoires in COVID-19. Study information: There were acute and convalescent COVID-19 samples, and they came from the United States, Italy and Spain. PBMCs, B-cell-depleted T cells, or T cells provided the cDNA or gDNA that made up the material.

Here immunoSEQ multiplex PCR was the method, and the copy in TCRdb shows in-frame clones only, minus some. The table shows about 170,000 clones, with roughly 86% occurring only once. Trimming pared 5 bases from V and 0 bases from J, leaving 9 bases between. Germline assignment: CDR1 SNHLY and CDR2 FYNNEI. This CDR3 comprises 14 residues. This receptor was taken from an elderly woman with COVID-19, enrolled during active disease. Sequenced: peripheral blood. The V call is TRBV2, the J call TRBJ2-3, with D tentatively TRBD1 (5 bases). CDR3 DNA: TGTGCCAGCAGTCGGACACTGAGCACAGATACGCAGTATTTT. Translation: CASSRTLSTDTQYF. Filled out from reference TRBV2 and TRBJ2-3, the complete variable domain reads EPEVTQTPSHQVTQMGQEVILRCVPISNHLYFYWYRQILGQKVEFLVSFYNNEISEKSEIFDDQFSVERPDGSNFTLKIRSTKLEDSAMYFCASSRTLSTDTQYFGPGTRLTVL.